This T cell receptor beta chain was documented in a study of T-cell reconstitution after alpha-beta-depleted transplantation in children. CDR3 length equals 15 residues. Germline lookup yields CDR1 SGHRS and CDR2 YFSETQ. V shed 1 base, J shed 0 bases, and the junction held 2 bases outside the gene matches. Unique molecular identifiers were incorporated during preparation of the TCRbeta library. TCRdb processed the PCR reads anew with MiXCR; each CDR3 protein has one entry. Here the sample spans about 350,000 distinct CDR3 sequences, 10% to 15% being singletons. This clonotype was seen a handful of times.

The gene calls are TRBV5-1 and TRBJ2-3, with 7 bases fitting TRBD2. Specimen: PBMCs, collected from the stem cell graft. This clonotype was sampled from a human donor who donated a stem cell graft to a child with Fanconi anemia. The CDR3, as DNA: TGCGCCAGCAGCTTGATTAGCGGGAGCACAGATACGCAGTATTTT. Amino acids: CASSLISGSTDTQYF.